This T cell receptor (beta chain) emerged from a study of metastatic and nonmetastatic thyroid tumors. About the study: Comparison of repertoires was carried out across blood and tumor or nodule tissue from malignant and benign thyroid patients. Study observations and caveats: In both blood and tumor samples, TCR beta diversity was reported significantly higher for malignant than benign nodules.

Each patient came to thyroid surgery without any prior treatment (of any kind). In the study's own analysis: A classifier for distant metastasis in papillary thyroid cancer was constructed using CDR3 differences observed across clinicopathological groups. TCRdb called clones again from the PCR reads with MiXCR. TCRdb, not the original authors, processed these V and J calls. In the table there are about 16,000 clones, roughly a quarter of which are singletons. The CDR3 extends over 15 amino acids. Trimming removed 1 base at V and 3 bases at J, with 13 bases between. CDR1 is SGHNT, CDR2 YENEEA, per germline. This clone was counted a few times. Its antigen remains unknown.

The clonotype comes from a female donor with papillary thyroid cancer or a benign thyroid nodule (not recorded which). Some clones in this sample may be carry-over from other donors' samples. The sequenced sample consisted of adjacent normal tissue. The chain links TRBV11-3 to TRBJ2-7; D not certain. The CDR3 loop is CASSLGGSVNYEQYF. The CDR3 nucleotides are TGTGCCAGCAGCTTAGGCGGAAGCGTTAACTACGAGCAGTACTTC.